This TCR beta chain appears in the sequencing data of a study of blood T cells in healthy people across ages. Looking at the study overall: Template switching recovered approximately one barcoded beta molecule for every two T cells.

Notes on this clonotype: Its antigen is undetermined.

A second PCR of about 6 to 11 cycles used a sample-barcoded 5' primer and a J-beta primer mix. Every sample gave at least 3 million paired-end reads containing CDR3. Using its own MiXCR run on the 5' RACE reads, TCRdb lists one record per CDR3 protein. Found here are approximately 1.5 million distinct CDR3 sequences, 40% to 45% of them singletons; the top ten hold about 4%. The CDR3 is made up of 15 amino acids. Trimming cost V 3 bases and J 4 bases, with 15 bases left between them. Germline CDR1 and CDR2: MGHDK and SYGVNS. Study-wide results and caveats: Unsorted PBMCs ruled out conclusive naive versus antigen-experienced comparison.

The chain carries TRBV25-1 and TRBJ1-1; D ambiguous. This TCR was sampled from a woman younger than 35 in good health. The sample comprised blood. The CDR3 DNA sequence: TGTGCCAGCAGTGATAATTTAGCCGTGGGCACTGAAGCTTTCTTT. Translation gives CASSDNLAVGTEAFF.